Below are 32 T cell receptor beta chains sequenced from a single sample in a study of T cell responses to AZD1222 COVID-19 vaccine (TCRdb year 2021). This sample's time point label indicates: baseline before first vaccination. Receptor amplification or capture employed the immunoSEQ multiplex PCR assay. TCRdb provides this immuneACCESS table in a form limited to in-frame rearrangements. Some clones are lacking; in checked studies, under half of them reflect an unresolved V gene, and why the rest are absent is not known. The sample includes tens of thousands of clones, with 65% to 90% observed a single time. The ten largest clones take up roughly 10% of the sample. The material was peripheral blood, obtained on day 0 of AZD1222 vaccination. Receptors were obtained from an adult in good health.

The chain joins TRBV4-1 to TRBJ2-5; 10 nucleotides agree with TRBD1. This CDR3 has 17 residues. Germline CDR1 MGHRA, CDR2 YSYEKL. J gave up 7 bases and V 0 bases, and 11 bases lay outside the gene matches. The CDR3 DNA follows: TGCGCCAGCAGCCAAGATATAGGGACAGGGGCCCGTGTGACCCAGTACTTC. Translation gives CASSQDIGTGARVTQYF.

This chain uses TRBV6-5 with TRBJ2-1; D is perhaps TRBD1 (6 bases). The CDR3 totals 13 residues. The V gene lost 7 bases and the J gene lost 4 bases, with 11 bases spanning the gap. Per the germline V gene, CDR1 is MNHEY and CDR2 is SVGAGI. The CDR3 region is CASTGTSYNEQFF. The CDR3, as DNA: TGTGCCAGCACCGGGACATCTTACAATGAGCAGTTCTTC.

The CDR3 region is CASSSDWASDTQYF. The CDR3 coding sequence is TGTGCCAGTAGTAGCGATTGGGCGTCGGATACGCAGTATTTT. This chain links TRBV19 with TRBJ2-3; D gene uncertain. V lost 4 bases and J 6 bases, leaving 14 bases between the germline ends. CDR1 LNHDA and CDR2 SQIVND come from the germline V gene (reference sequence). This CDR3 comprises 14 residues.

The rearrangement joins TRBV5-1 to TRBJ2-1; TRBD2 aligns across 9 bases. The CDR3 sequence is 14 residues long. V shed 5 bases, J shed 2 bases, and the junction held 2 bases outside the gene matches. The germline CDR1 and CDR2 sequences are SGHRS and YFSETQ. CDR3 DNA sequence: TGCGCCAGCAGTCAGCGGGAGGCCTACAATGAGCAGTTCTTC. As protein: CASSQREAYNEQFF.

The chain carries TRBV10-3 and TRBJ1-2; D call uncertain. V lost 6 bases to trimming and J lost 8 bases, with 7 bases between them. The CDR3 has 10 amino acids. Per the germline V gene, CDR1 is ENHRY and CDR2 is SYGVKD. The DNA for the CDR3 is TGTGCCATCAGGGATCTAGGCTACACCTTC. It translates to CAIRDLGYTF.

The CDR3 region is CASSIRQGSATNEKLFF. In nucleotides, the CDR3 is TGTGCCAGTAGTATAAGGCAGGGAAGTGCAACTAATGAAAAACTGTTTTTT. The chain combines TRBV19 with TRBJ1-4, with D possibly matching TRBD1 (5 bases). V lost 2 bases to trimming and J lost 0 bases, with 13 bases between them. The CDR3 consists of 17 residues. CDR1 LNHDA and CDR2 SQIVND come from the germline V gene (reference sequence).

This clone was found a few times. This chain joins TRBV7-2 and TRBJ2-3; the D call may be TRBD1 or TRBD2 (5 bases each). The germline V gene has CDR1 SGHTA and CDR2 FQGNSA. The CDR3 consists of 13 residues. V dropped 5 bases and J dropped 6 bases, with 12 bases sitting between them. DNA of the CDR3: TGTGCCAGCAGCACCACCAGGGACGATACGCAGTATTTT. Translation gives CASSTTRDDTQYF.

The chain couples TRBV19 to TRBJ1-1; 8 nucleotides line up with TRBD1. Trimming removed 8 bases from V and 4 bases from J; junction bases left unmatched: 12. The CDR3 covers 15 residues. CDR1 and CDR2 (germline): LNHDA, SQIVND (reference sequence). The CDR3 bases are TGTGCCAGTGCCGCAGGGGGCGGCCGCAGCACTGAAGCTTTCTTT. Protein sequence: CASAAGGGRSTEAFF.

The gene calls are TRBV5-8 and TRBJ1-1; the D is unclear. Trimming removed 4 bases at V and 3 bases at J, with 13 bases between. This CDR3 region has 14 residues. The germline CDR1 and CDR2 sequences are SGHTS and YDEGEE. The CDR3 here is CASSPALGYTEAFF. CDR3 bases: TGTGCCAGCAGCCCTGCATTGGGATACACTGAAGCTTTCTTT. Supplemented by reference TRBV5-8 and TRBJ1-1, the full variable domain reads EAGVTQSPTHLIKTRGQQATLRCSPISGHTSVYWYQQALGLGLQFLLWYDEGEERNRGNFPPRFSGRQFPNYSSELNVNALELEDSALYLCASSPALGYTEAFFGQGTRLTVV.

In DNA form, the CDR3 reads TGTGCCAGCAGCTTATGGGGACAGGGGAAGGGGGAGACCCAGTACTTC. Translated, it gives CASSLWGQGKGETQYF. J is TRBJ2-5 and V is TRBV11-2; TRBD1 agrees at 10 bases. The V gene end was trimmed by 2 bases and the J gene end by 5 bases; junction bases not matched to a gene: 8. The CDR3 totals 16 residues. From germline, CDR1 is SGHAT and CDR2 FQNNGV.

This rearrangement joins TRBV5-1 to TRBJ1-1, with 8 positions matching TRBD1. CDR3 length: 13 residues. Germline V lookup: CDR1 SGHRS, CDR2 YFSETQ. Trimming cost V 1 base and J 10 bases; bases outside gene matches: 6. The CDR3 spells CASSLQLTGVAFF. The CDR3 DNA sequence: TGCGCCAGCAGCTTGCAACTGACAGGGGTAGCTTTCTTT.

The V call is TRBV6-5, the J call TRBJ2-2; TRBD1 agrees at 7 bases. CDR3 length: 15 amino acids. The junction had 8 bases not matched to a gene; V was cut back by 6 bases and J by 4 bases. Looked up from germline, CDR1 is MNHEY and CDR2 is SVGAGI. This CDR3 is CASSVTGVITGELFF. The DNA of the CDR3 is TGTGCCAGCAGCGTCACAGGGGTGATCACCGGGGAGCTGTTTTTT.

This rearrangement joins TRBV7-3 to TRBJ2-5; 7 nucleotides align to TRBD2. From germline, CDR1 is SGHTA and CDR2 FQGTGA. The V segment lost 3 bases and the J segment 5 bases; nucleotides outside the gene matches: 12. The CDR3 is made up of 16 amino acids. The CDR3 DNA reads TGTGCCAGCAGCTTTGGTACGGGAGGTGGAGAGGAGACCCAGTACTTC. Translated, it gives CASSFGTGGGEETQYF.

V and J are TRBV10-3 and TRBJ1-1; 10 bases align to TRBD1. Trimming at V came to 7 bases and at J to 5 bases, leaving 10 bases not matched to a gene. The CDR3 length is 15 residues. Germline values: CDR1 ENHRY, CDR2 SYGVKD. CDR3: CAINSGTGVRTEAFF. Written as DNA, the CDR3 is TGTGCCATCAATTCCGGGACAGGGGTCCGTACTGAAGCTTTCTTT.

This chain connects TRBV2 to TRBJ2-3, with D unclear. Germline V gene data show CDR1 as SNHLY and CDR2 as FYNNEI. Trimming left V 6 bases short and J 0 bases short, with 10 bases between. CDR3 size: 14 residues. The CDR3 DNA sequence: TGTGCCAGCAGACCGGGCCGCAGCACAGATACGCAGTATTTT. It encodes CASRPGRSTDTQYF.

The chain's CDR3 is CASSLSLVSGANVLTF. The CDR3 nucleotides are TGCGCCAGCAGCTTGAGTTTGGTTTCTGGGGCCAACGTCCTGACTTTC. V and J are TRBV5-1 and TRBJ2-6; D call uncertain. Germline-derived CDR1 and CDR2 are SGHRS and YFSETQ. Trimming shortened V by 1 base and J by 1 base, and 9 bases separated the two germline ends. This CDR3 has 16 amino acids.

The CDR3 region has the DNA TGTGCCAGTAGTATCCAGGGGGCGGGGTATGGCTACACCTTC. Translated: CASSIQGAGYGYTF. This chain uses TRBV19 with TRBJ1-2; 8 bases line up with TRBD1. Germline assignment: CDR1 LNHDA and CDR2 SQIVND (reference sequence). The CDR3 runs to 14 residues. V lost 3 bases, J lost 5 bases, and 5 bases stayed unmatched.

This clone was recorded once. The J gene is TRBJ2-5, the V gene TRBV28; TRBD1 matches 11 bases. This CDR3 has 16 amino acids. V shed 4 bases and J 5 bases; nucleotides not matched to a gene: 9. In germline, CDR1 is MDHEN, CDR2 SYDVKM. CDR3 sequence reads: CASSSIGQGAWETQYF. The CDR3 DNA is TGTGCCAGCAGTTCAATTGGACAGGGGGCTTGGGAGACCCAGTACTTC.

The chain couples TRBV27 to TRBJ2-7; TRBD1 matches at 8 bases. V lost 0 bases to trimming and J lost 2 bases; unmatched junction nucleotides: 3. This CDR3 has 15 amino acids. Germline CDR1 reads MNHEY; CDR2 reads SMNVEV (reference sequence). The CDR3 reads CASSLSGTGPYEQYF. CDR3 bases: TGTGCCAGCAGTTTATCGGGGACAGGACCCTACGAGCAGTACTTC.

J is TRBJ1-2 and V is TRBV7-9; TRBD1 matches at 10 bases. The CDR3 runs 13 residues. Germline trimming cut 5 bases from V and 5 bases from J; bases unmatched to any gene: 2. The germline CDR1 and CDR2 sequences are SEHNR and FQNEAQ (reference sequence). CDR3 DNA sequence: TGTGCCAGCAGCGGGACAGGGGTTTATGGCTACACCTTC. Its protein is CASSGTGVYGYTF.

The V and J genes are TRBV19 and TRBJ2-1; 8 bases fit TRBD2. The germline V gene encodes CDR1 LNHDA and CDR2 SQIVND (reference sequence). The CDR3 has 15 amino acids. V lost 3 bases, J lost 4 bases, and 5 bases stayed unmatched. For the CDR3, the DNA is TGTGCCAGTAGTATTACGGGCGGGGGGTACAATGAGCAGTTCTTC. Translation gives CASSITGGGYNEQFF.

This chain uses TRBV6-2 or TRBV6-3 with TRBJ2-5; 10 nucleotides line up with TRBD2. The germline V gene encodes CDR1 MNHEY and CDR2 SVGEGT. The length of the CDR3 is 16 residues. Trimming took 2 bases from V and 4 from J; bases not matched to a gene: 7. As DNA, the CDR3 is TGTGCCAGCAGTTACCCCAGCGGGGGGGCCGGAGAGACCCAGTACTTC. It translates to CASSYPSGGAGETQYF.

This clone was counted between two and nine times. The chain is built from TRBV4-1 and TRBJ2-7, with D maybe TRBD2 (5 bases). Per germline, CDR1 MGHRA and CDR2 YSYEKL. This CDR3 has 13 residues. V was trimmed by 6 bases and J by 7 bases, leaving 16 bases between them. The CDR3 DNA sequence: TGCGCCAGCAGTCCCGACTGGCCGGGGGAGCAGTACTTC. This sequence encodes CASSPDWPGEQYF.

The chain has TRBV19 and TRBJ1-1, with D uncertain. The CDR3 totals 13 residues. The germline CDR1 and CDR2 sequences are LNHDA and SQIVND (reference sequence). Trimming removed 5 bases at V and 0 bases at J, with 7 bases between. The CDR3 nucleotides are TGTGCCAGTAGTTCCCTGATGAACACTGAAGCTTTCTTT. Translating it yields CASSSLMNTEAFF. Full variable domain (missing parts from reference TRBV19 and TRBJ1-1): DGGITQSPKYLFRKEGQNVTLSCEQNLNHDAMYWYRQDPGQGLRLIYYSQIVNDFQKGDIAEGYSVSREKKESFPLTVTSAQKNPTAFYLCASSSLMNTEAFFGQGTRLTVV.

The chain couples TRBV7-8 to TRBJ1-2, with D hard to call. Germline V gene data show CDR1 as SGHVS and CDR2 as FQNEAQ. The CDR3 has 16 amino acids. Trimming cost V 1 base and J 0 bases, with 12 bases left between them. Here the CDR3 reads CASSLGIGQANYGYTF. As DNA, the CDR3 is TGTGCCAGCAGCTTAGGTATCGGGCAAGCTAACTATGGCTACACCTTC.

This chain links TRBV19 with TRBJ2-5; 8 bases are a match to TRBD2. The CDR3 runs to 16 residues. The junction had 6 bases not matched to a gene; V was cut back by 1 base and J by 2 bases. CDR1 is LNHDA, CDR2 SQIVND, per germline (reference sequence). The CDR3, as DNA: TGTGCCAGTAGTATAGGGGATAGCGGGGTTCAAGAGACCCAGTACTTC. It specifies CASSIGDSGVQETQYF. The full variable domain, in which reference TRBV19 and TRBJ2-5 provide the parts outside the CDR3, is DGGITQSPKYLFRKEGQNVTLSCEQNLNHDAMYWYRQDPGQGLRLIYYSQIVNDFQKGDIAEGYSVSREKKESFPLTVTSAQKNPTAFYLCASSIGDSGVQETQYFGPGTRLLVL.

The rearrangement uses TRBV5-6 and TRBJ2-5; 10 nucleotides match TRBD1. V lost 4 bases, J lost 7 bases, and 10 bases stayed unmatched. CDR3 length: 15 amino acids. Germline V gives CDR1 SGHDT, CDR2 YYEEEE. The CDR3 sequence is CASSGDRGLIGTQYF. The CDR3 DNA reads as TGTGCCAGCAGCGGGGACAGGGGCTTAATTGGGACCCAGTACTTC.

The chain links TRBV29-1 to TRBJ2-1, with 7 positions matching TRBD1. Germline V gene sequence: CDR1 SQVTM, CDR2 ANQGSEA. V was pared by 2 bases and J by 8 bases, with 9 bases of the junction left unmatched. The CDR3 covers 14 residues. The CDR3 loop is CSVEKDRRLDEQFF. Here the CDR3 DNA reads TGCAGCGTTGAAAAGGACAGGCGTTTGGATGAGCAGTTCTTC.

The chain combines TRBV5-4 with TRBJ1-1, with D possibly TRBD1 on 6 matching bases. Trimming took 4 bases from V and 4 from J, leaving 8 bases between them. The length of the CDR3 is 12 residues. Germline V gene sequence: CDR1 SGHNT, CDR2 YYREEE (reference sequence). The CDR3 protein is CASSTDSTEAFF. The CDR3 nucleotides are TGTGCCAGCAGCACGGACAGCACTGAAGCTTTCTTT.

This chain connects TRBV28 to TRBJ1-3; D gene uncertain. V shed 6 bases and J shed 3 bases, with 3 bases lying between them. The germline CDR1 and CDR2 sequences are MDHEN and SYDVKM. The length of the CDR3 is 11 residues. Here the CDR3 DNA reads TGTGCCAGCAGGAATGGAAACACCATATATTTT. Translating gives CASRNGNTIYF. The whole variable domain, filled in from reference TRBV28 and TRBJ1-3, reads DVKVTQSSRYLVKRTGEKVFLECVQDMDHENMFWYRQDPGLGLRLIYFSYDVKMKEKGDIPEGYSVSREKKERFSLILESASTNQTSMYLCASRNGNTIYFGEGSWLTVV.

The CDR3 coding sequence is TGTGCCAGCTCGACAGGGGATTGGGCTAACTATGGCTACACCTTC. It translates to CASSTGDWANYGYTF. The genes are TRBV6-5 and TRBJ1-2; 8 nucleotides match TRBD1. Losses at the gene ends were 8 bases for V and 0 bases for J; bases not matched to a gene: 8. The V gene's germline CDR1 is MNHEY and CDR2 SVGAGI. This CDR3 has 15 amino acids.

Only one count was recorded for this clone. V and J are TRBV7-2 and TRBJ1-2; a possible D gene is TRBD1 (5 bases). Trimming took off 6 bases at V and 6 bases at J, with 20 bases between the two ends. This CDR3 contains 15 residues. CDR1 is SGHTA and CDR2 is FQGNSA in the germline V gene. The CDR3 region has the DNA TGTGCCAGCAGACCTCCGCTGGGACGGGGCCATGGCTACACCTTC. Its translation: CASRPPLGRGHGYTF.